The 32 T cell receptor beta chains presented below share a single source sample, sequenced in a study of blood T cell repertoires in COVID-19. Some clones are missing from TCRdb's copy, which holds only in-frame ones; the method was immunoSEQ multiplex PCR. The top ten hold about 2% of the sample, which has 200,000 to 300,000 clones, 75% to 85% seen once. Sequenced material: peripheral blood. The receptor set was obtained from a man aged 35 to 55 who had recovered from COVID-19.

On this clone itself: Since a much larger clone is just one base distant, this may be a read error. V gene TRBV11-3 combines with J gene TRBJ1-1; TRBD1 might be the D (6 bases). Trimming pared 4 bases from V and 3 bases from J, leaving 6 bases between. Per the germline V gene, CDR1 is SGHNT and CDR2 is YENEEA. This CDR3 spans 12 amino acids. CDR3 DNA: TGTGCCAGCAGCTACAGGGACACTGAAGCTTTCTTT. Translation: CASSYRDTEAFF.

The CDR3 DNA reads as TGTGCCAGCAGCTCCCCGGGGGACAATGAGCAGTTCTTC. This sequence encodes CASSSPGDNEQFF. The chain is built from TRBV11-3 and TRBJ2-1; D might be TRBD2 (6 bases). This CDR3 has 13 amino acids. CDR1 is SGHNT, CDR2 YENEEA, per germline. The ends were cut back, 4 bases at V and 5 bases at J, with 9 bases in the middle. Complete variable domain (other parts from reference TRBV11-3 and TRBJ2-1): EAGVVQSPRYKIIEKKQPVAFWCNPISGHNTLYWYLQNLGQGPELLIRYENEEAVDDSQLPKDRFSAERLKGVDSTLKIQPAELGDSAVYLCASSSPGDNEQFFGPGTRLTVL.

By sample fraction, this clone is medium-sized. V gene TRBV20-1 combines with J gene TRBJ2-1; 10 nucleotides match TRBD2. The V segment lost 3 bases and the J segment 5 bases; nucleotides outside the gene matches: 4. Germline CDR1 reads DFQATT; CDR2 reads SNEGSKA (reference sequence). This CDR3 contains 14 residues. CDR3: CSASKGLANNEQFF. CDR3 coding DNA: TGCAGTGCTAGTAAGGGACTAGCGAACAATGAGCAGTTCTTC.

This chain joins TRBV9 and TRBJ2-5, with TRBD2 identical over 8 bases. J was trimmed by 3 bases and V by 0 bases; bases with no gene match: 1. The germline CDR1 and CDR2 sequences are SGDLS and YYNGEE. The CDR3 spans 14 residues. This CDR3 reads CASSVEGLEETQYF. The CDR3 DNA follows: TGTGCCAGCAGCGTAGAGGGACTAGAAGAGACCCAGTACTTC.

This chain connects TRBV7-8 to TRBJ2-5; 8 nucleotides match TRBD2. Germline-derived CDR1 and CDR2 are SGHVS and FQNEAQ. The J segment lost 5 bases and the V segment lost 2 bases, leaving 1 base of the junction unmatched. This CDR3 has 13 residues. In DNA form, the CDR3 reads TGTGCCAGCAGCTTACAGCGGGGGGAGACCCAGTACTTC. This codes for CASSLQRGETQYF.

The rearrangement uses TRBV27 and TRBJ2-1, with 7 bases aligning to TRBD2. V was pared by 7 bases and J by 4 bases, with 13 bases of the junction left unmatched. Germline assignment: CDR1 MNHEY and CDR2 SMNVEV (reference sequence). The CDR3 contains 16 residues. As DNA, the CDR3 is TGTGCCAGCAACACCCCCCGGGCTAGCGGTTACAATGAGCAGTTCTTC. Encoded protein: CASNTPRASGYNEQFF.

The rearrangement joins TRBV12-3 or TRBV12-4 to TRBJ2-3, with no clear D. V was pared by 8 bases and J by 1 base, with 10 bases between. The CDR3 is made up of 13 amino acids. The CDR3 here is CASRVVGTDTQYF. CDR3 DNA sequence: TGTGCCAGCCGGGTGGTAGGCACAGATACGCAGTATTTT.

As DNA, the CDR3 is TGTGCCAGCAGTTTTTCCGGACAGGTTGGCTACACCTTC. Translated: CASSFSGQVGYTF. The chain couples TRBV27 to TRBJ1-2, with 7 bases that match TRBD1. This CDR3 is built from 13 residues. CDR1 and CDR2 from the germline V gene are MNHEY and SMNVEV (reference sequence). Germline trimming cut 3 bases from V and 7 bases from J; bases unmatched to any gene: 5.

V is TRBV30 and J is TRBJ1-3, with D possibly being TRBD1 (5 bases). Trimming removed 6 bases at V and 0 bases at J, with 18 bases between. Looked up from germline, CDR1 is GTSNPN and CDR2 is SVGIG (reference sequence). The CDR3 is made up of 16 amino acids. CDR3 in DNA: TGTGCCTGCAAGATGGGGCGGTGGCTCTCTGGAAACACCATATATTTT. As protein: CACKMGRWLSGNTIYF.

This clone was picked up one time. V and J are TRBV19 and TRBJ1-5, with 8 bases that match TRBD1. Germline V gene data show CDR1 as LNHDA and CDR2 as SQIVND (reference sequence). This CDR3 contains 13 residues. J was trimmed by 5 bases and V by 5 bases; bases with no gene match: 2. The CDR3 nucleotides are TGTGCCAGTAGTCCGGACAGGGATCAGCCCCAGCATTTT. Translating it yields CASSPDRDQPQHF.

The genes are TRBV21-1 and TRBJ2-4; the table calls TRBD2, which could not be checked here. TRBV21-1 is annotated as a pseudogene. CDR3 length equals 21 residues. The CDR3 loop reads CASSKNDGLAGDVSAKNIQYF. In DNA, the CDR3 is TGTGCCAGCAGCAAAAATGACGGACTAGCGGGAGACGTATCAGCCAAAAACATTCAGTACTTC.

The chain employs TRBV29-1 and TRBJ2-5, with TRBD2 matching over 16 bases. V shed 5 bases and J 5 bases; nucleotides not matched to a gene: 5. The CDR3 spans 15 residues. Germline values: CDR1 SQVTM, CDR2 ANQGSEA. The CDR3: CSVQGTSGGGETQYF. The CDR3 coding sequence is TGCAGCGTTCAAGGGACTAGCGGGGGGGGTGAGACCCAGTACTTC.

The chain combines TRBV7-2 with TRBJ1-1, with 10 bases lining up with TRBD1. This CDR3 is built from 15 residues. CDR1 SGHTA and CDR2 FQGNSA come from the germline V gene. The V and J ends lost 4 bases and 6 bases, in that order; junction bases with no gene match: 8. The CDR3 reads CASSSGQGSFAEAFF. As DNA, the CDR3 is TGTGCCAGCAGCTCGGGACAGGGGTCGTTTGCTGAAGCTTTCTTT.

This chain connects TRBV4-3 to TRBJ1-1; 10 bases align to TRBD1. The CDR3 has 15 amino acids. The germline V gene encodes CDR1 LGHNA and CDR2 YSLEER. J gave up 4 bases and V 6 bases, and 8 bases lay outside the gene matches. The CDR3, as DNA: TGCGCCAGCAGAGACGGGACAGGGGCAGGCACTGAAGCTTTCTTT. It encodes CASRDGTGAGTEAFF.

This clone was seen only once. V usage is TRBV27 and J usage is TRBJ2-5, with D possibly being TRBD1 (6 bases). The V gene lost 5 bases and the J gene lost 0 bases, with 19 bases spanning the gap. CDR1 MNHEY and CDR2 SMNVEV come from the germline V gene (reference sequence). The CDR3 contains 17 residues. CDR3 protein: CASSPGQGQEYQETQYF. The CDR3 bases are TGTGCCAGCAGTCCCGGTCAGGGGCAAGAGTACCAAGAGACCCAGTACTTC.

Only one count was recorded for this clone. The J gene is TRBJ1-2, the V gene TRBV2, with D possibly being TRBD1 (6 bases). CDR1 and CDR2 (germline): SNHLY, FYNNEI. This CDR3 is 16 amino acids long. The ends were cut back, 7 bases at V and 3 bases at J, with 21 bases in the middle. The chain's CDR3 is CASTAARTGLDYGYTF. The DNA of the CDR3 is TGTGCCAGCACCGCGGCTCGAACAGGGTTGGACTATGGCTACACCTTC.

This clone was counted a single time. This chain connects TRBV3-1 (or the pseudogene TRBV3-2) to TRBJ1-5; tentative D call: TRBD1 (5 bases). This CDR3 is 16 amino acids long. The germline V and J ends were trimmed by 1 base and 5 bases, with 15 bases remaining between them. From germline, CDR1 is LGHDT and CDR2 YNNKEL (reference sequence). This CDR3 reads CASSQGFFRVHQPQHF. The CDR3 coding sequence is TGTGCCAGCAGCCAAGGTTTCTTCAGGGTACATCAGCCCCAGCATTTT.

The chain links TRBV15 to TRBJ2-2, with TRBD2 matching 8 bases. Germline V CDR1 and CDR2: LNHNV, YYDKDF (reference sequence). This CDR3 spans 16 amino acids. Losses at the gene ends were 2 bases for V and 6 bases for J; bases not matched to a gene: 8. In nucleotides, the CDR3 is TGTGCCACCAGCAGACCTGCTAGCGGGCTCTCCGGGGAGCTGTTTTTT. It codes for CATSRPASGLSGELFF.

This chain connects TRBV7-9 to TRBJ1-2; 10 bases fit TRBD1. With V trimmed by 7 bases and J by 7 bases, 12 bases remained unmatched. The length of the CDR3 is 15 residues. Germline V gene data show CDR1 as SEHNR and CDR2 as FQNEAQ (reference sequence). The CDR3 region has the DNA TGTGCCAGCAACCACGTGGGACAGGGGAATACTGGCTACACCTTC. This encodes CASNHVGQGNTGYTF.

This rearrangement joins TRBV4-3 to TRBJ1-2; TRBD1 might be the D (6 bases). The CDR3 runs to 14 residues. The V gene's germline CDR1 is LGHNA and CDR2 YSLEER. V dropped 0 bases and J dropped 8 bases, with 13 bases sitting between them. The DNA for the CDR3 is TGCGCCAGCAGCCAAGATGCAGGGGACAACGGCTACACCTTC. Amino acids: CASSQDAGDNGYTF.

The V gene is TRBV4-1, the J gene TRBJ1-2, with no clear D. The CDR3 spans 16 residues. Germline loops: CDR1 MGHRA, CDR2 YSYEKL. The V end lost 0 bases, the J end lost 2 bases, and 13 bases lay between the germline ends. CDR3 sequence reads: CASSQDRVRVNYGYTF. CDR3 coding DNA: TGCGCCAGCAGCCAAGATCGGGTCAGAGTAAACTATGGCTACACCTTC.

This clone was seen once. This chain uses TRBV5-1 with TRBJ1-4, with D possibly matching TRBD1 (5 bases). Trimming removed 0 bases from V and 6 bases from J, with 9 bases in between. The CDR3 has 14 amino acids. CDR1 SGHRS and CDR2 YFSETQ come from the germline V gene. The CDR3 coding sequence is TGCGCCAGCAGCTTGGAAGGGGTAGATGAAAAACTGTTTTTT. This codes for CASSLEGVDEKLFF.

This clone was recorded a few times. V and J are TRBV2 and TRBJ2-7, with D possibly matching TRBD1 (6 bases). This CDR3 region has 13 residues. V dropped 3 bases and J dropped 2 bases, with 8 bases sitting between them. Germline V gene lookup returns CDR1 SNHLY and CDR2 FYNNEI. The CDR3 DNA follows: TGTGCCAGCAGTGACAGGGGACCCTACGAGCAGTACTTC. It translates to CASSDRGPYEQYF.

This CDR3 reads CSVGGLAATQETQYF. The DNA for the CDR3 is TGCAGCGTGGGGGGACTAGCGGCAACCCAAGAGACCCAGTACTTC. The V call is TRBV29-1, the J call TRBJ2-5; 11 bases align to TRBD2. This CDR3 contains 15 residues. CDR1 SQVTM and CDR2 ANQGSEA come from the germline V gene. V lost 6 bases and J lost 1; bases outside the gene matches: 7.

The V and J genes are TRBV7-2 and TRBJ1-2; a weak D match, TRBD1 (5 bases). V was trimmed by 3 bases and J by 4 bases, leaving 12 bases between them. The V gene's germline CDR1 is SGHTA and CDR2 FQGNSA. CDR3 length: 14 amino acids. As DNA, the CDR3 is TGTGCCAGCAGCTTTTCGCAGGGTGGCTATGGCTACACCTTC. This gives the protein CASSFSQGGYGYTF.

The chain combines TRBV6-2 or TRBV6-3 with TRBJ1-1; 8 bases are shared with TRBD1. Trimming took 4 bases from V and 5 from J; bases not matched to a gene: 6. CDR3 length: 14 residues. Per germline, CDR1 MNHEY and CDR2 SVGEGT. This CDR3 is CASSLQGGGTEAFF. The CDR3 coding sequence is TGTGCCAGCAGTTTACAGGGGGGAGGAACTGAAGCTTTCTTT.

V and J are TRBV11-2 and TRBJ2-5; D is unclear. Germline V CDR1 and CDR2: SGHAT, FQNNGV. The V and J ends lost 5 bases and 5 bases respectively, with 6 bases between them. The CDR3 contains 11 residues. The CDR3 reads CASSELETQYF. CDR3 nucleotide sequence: TGTGCCAGCAGCGAGTTGGAGACCCAGTACTTC.

This clone was detected once. The chain uses TRBV4-1 and TRBJ2-7, with D tentatively TRBD2 (6 bases). The CDR3 is 18 residues long. Per germline, CDR1 MGHRA and CDR2 YSYEKL. V shed 0 bases and J shed 0 bases, with 18 bases lying between them. In nucleotides, the CDR3 is TGCGCCAGCAGCCAAGAGGTGATCGTGGCAGCGGGCTCCTACGAGCAGTACTTC. Translating it yields CASSQEVIVAAGSYEQYF.

This rearrangement joins TRBV4-3 to TRBJ1-1, with D uncertain. The V end lost 0 bases, the J end lost 5 bases, and 7 bases lay between the germline ends. The germline gives CDR1 LGHNA, CDR2 YSLEER. The CDR3 consists of 13 residues. CDR3 bases: TGCGCCAGCAGCCAAGAACTCGGGACTGAAGCTTTCTTT. It encodes CASSQELGTEAFF.

The V and J genes are TRBV15 and TRBJ2-3; tentatively, D is TRBD2 (6 bases). The CDR3 is 15 residues long. Germline CDR1 reads LNHNV; CDR2 reads YYDKDF (reference sequence). V shed 2 bases and J shed 14 bases, with 23 bases lying between them. DNA of the CDR3: TGTGCCACCAGCAGATTCACCCGCGACCCTGGGACTGCGTATTTT. Translation: CATSRFTRDPGTAYF. Full variable domain (remainder filled in from reference TRBV15 and TRBJ2-3): DAMVIQNPRYQVTQFGKPVTLSCSQTLNHNVMYWYQQKSSQAPKLLFHYYDKDFNNEADTPDNFQSRRPNTSFCFLDIRSPGLGDTAMYLCATSRFTRDPGTAYFGPGTRLTVL.

This chain links TRBV2 with TRBJ1-1, with TRBD1 matching 7 bases. This CDR3 spans 12 amino acids. Germline V gene data show CDR1 as SNHLY and CDR2 as FYNNEI. J gave up 10 bases and V 1 base, and 3 bases lay outside the gene matches. The CDR3 coding sequence is TGTGCCAGCAGTGAAGAGGGGGCGGCAGCTTTCTTT. This translates into CASSEEGAAAFF.

As to this clone: Other DNA sequences from this sample encode an identical CDR3 as well. The chain uses TRBV9 and TRBJ1-1; possibly TRBD1 for D (5 bases). Germline V lookup: CDR1 SGDLS, CDR2 YYNGEE. CDR3 length: 13 residues. V was clipped by 2 bases and J by 1 base, with 6 bases between them. CDR3 sequence reads: CASSVQGNTEAFF. In DNA form, the CDR3 reads TGTGCCAGCAGCGTGCAGGGGAACACTGAAGCTTTCTTT. The variable domain in full, completed from reference TRBV9 and TRBJ1-1, reads DSGVTQTPKHLITATGQRVTLRCSPRSGDLSVYWYQQSLDQGLQFLIQYYNGEERAKGNILERFSAQQFPDLHSELNLSSLELGDSALYFCASSVQGNTEAFFGQGTRLTVV.